This T cell receptor beta chain was retrieved from a study of cytomegalovirus exposure and HLA in healthy donors. Across the whole study: An earlier analysis identified 100 million to 130 million unique TCR beta sequences in 150 million to 200 million T cells. Findings and limits, study-wide: In a later analysis, at a false discovery rate of 0.05, 16,951 TCR beta sequences were associated with HLA alleles.

With regard to this clone: Antigen specificity is unknown.

PCR was performed using 60 Vbeta and 13 Jbeta primers. TCRdb's copy holds only in-frame clones and misses some; the assay was immunoSEQ multiplex PCR. Of about 170,000 clones in the sample, about 80% are singletons; the top ten hold about 2.5%. Healthy individuals who donated bone marrow served as the donors. Material: PBMCs. This clonotype was sampled from a woman in her forties or fifties in good health and CMV-seronegative.

The CDR3 region is CASSWGRTGETEAFF. The CDR3 DNA is TGTGCCAGCAGCTGGGGACGGACAGGGGAAACTGAAGCTTTCTTT. The chain links TRBV13 to TRBJ1-1, with 9 bases lining up with TRBD1. The germline V gene encodes CDR1 PRHDT and CDR2 FYEKMQ (reference sequence). The CDR3 has 15 amino acids. Trimming removed 4 bases from V and 5 bases from J; junction bases left unmatched: 8.